A single sample gave rise to the 10 T cell receptor beta chains below, sequenced in a study of T-cell memory formation after mild COVID-19. A single record per CDR3 protein comes from TCRdb applying MiXCR to the 5' RACE reads. The sample holds roughly 280,000 distinct CDR3 sequences, around 16% seen once. Specimen: PBMCs or a T cell subset sorted from them (not recorded which). Receptors were obtained from a man between 18 and 35 years old who had mild COVID-19 (a few samples of this study predate the infection). Cell type and time point are not known.

This clonotype was counted only a few times. V gene TRBV5-1 combines with J gene TRBJ2-3; 7 nucleotides align to TRBD2. The junction had 9 bases not matched to a gene; V was cut back by 9 bases and J by 2 bases. The CDR3 has 14 amino acids. The germline CDR1 and CDR2 sequences are SGHRS and YFSETQ. The CDR3 coding sequence is TGCGCCACCGCCGCTAGCGGCTACACAGATACGCAGTATTTT. It specifies CATAASGYTDTQYF.

This clonotype was observed at least ten times. The chain combines TRBV4-3 with TRBJ2-1, with 7 bases lining up with TRBD2. CDR1 LGHNA and CDR2 YSLEER come from the germline V gene. V lost 0 bases to trimming and J lost 7 bases; unmatched junction nucleotides: 9. The CDR3 has 16 amino acids. The CDR3 coding sequence is TGCGCCAGCAGCCAAGATCACGGACGGCGGGGGAATGAGCAGTTCTTC. This codes for CASSQDHGRRGNEQFF.

The genes are TRBV12-3 or TRBV12-4 and TRBJ2-1; 9 bases agree with TRBD1. The CDR3 is 14 amino acids. V lost 7 bases to trimming and J lost 4 bases; unmatched junction nucleotides: 5. CDR3 DNA: TGTGCCAGCAACCGGGACAGGGCATACAATGAGCAGTTCTTC. Translated: CASNRDRAYNEQFF.

CDR3 protein: CASSASGTKWAKQYV. The CDR3 coding sequence is TGTGCCAGCAGTGCCTCCGGGACAAAATGGGCCAAGCAGTACGTC. The chain couples TRBV2 to TRBJ2-7, with D perhaps matching TRBD1 (6 bases). Trimming took 4 bases from V and 8 from J, leaving 21 bases between them. The CDR3 has 15 residues. Germline lookup yields CDR1 SNHLY and CDR2 FYNNEI.

J is TRBJ2-1 and V is TRBV30; D perhaps matches TRBD2 (5 bases). In germline, CDR1 is GTSNPN, CDR2 SVGIG (reference sequence). This CDR3 has 10 amino acids. The V end was cut by 3 bases, the J end by 10 bases, with 7 bases between. The CDR3 DNA follows: TGTGCCTGGAGCGTAGCGGAGCAGTTCTTC. Translated: CAWSVAEQFF.

The chain combines TRBV7-9 with TRBJ1-4; a possible D gene is TRBD1 (6 bases). This CDR3 region has 16 residues. V was clipped by 7 bases and J by 6 bases, with 21 bases between them. Germline-derived CDR1 and CDR2 are SEHNR and FQNEAQ (reference sequence). The CDR3 DNA reads TGTGCCAGCACCGCCGGGCAGGGGTATGCCTATGAAAAACTGTTTTTT. It specifies CASTAGQGYAYEKLFF.

This clonotype showed up just a few times. The chain links TRBV6-2 or TRBV6-3 to TRBJ2-1; D call uncertain. The CDR3 loop spans 16 amino acids. Germline loops: CDR1 MNHEY, CDR2 SVGEGT. The V gene lost 0 bases and the J gene lost 0 bases, with 9 bases spanning the gap. CDR3 amino acids: CASSYSAAPSYNEQFF. Here the CDR3 DNA reads TGTGCCAGCAGTTACTCGGCCGCACCCTCCTACAATGAGCAGTTCTTC.

The V call is TRBV4-1, the J call TRBJ2-6, with D perhaps given as TRBD1 or TRBD2 (6 bases each). V lost 0 bases and J lost 1, with 19 bases in between. The CDR3 covers 20 residues. Germline CDR1 and CDR2: MGHRA and YSYEKL. The CDR3 DNA is TGCGCCAGCAGCCAAGATCTGGTTGGACAGCGGGTGTCTGGGGCCAACGTCCTGACTTTC. As protein: CASSQDLVGQRVSGANVLTF.

The chain is built from TRBV4-3 and TRBJ2-4; D gene ambiguous. The CDR3 length is 14 residues. Between the trimmed V and J ends, which lost 3 bases and 8 bases, there was a span of 14 bases. CDR1 LGHNA and CDR2 YSLEER come from the germline V gene. The CDR3 protein is CASSQPGRPDIQYF. CDR3 DNA sequence: TGCGCCAGCAGCCAGCCCGGACGCCCAGACATTCAGTACTTC.

V gene TRBV24-1 combines with J gene TRBJ2-5; D ambiguous. Trimming left V 3 bases short and J 0 bases short, with 4 bases between. CDR1 is KGHDR and CDR2 is SFDVKD in the germline V gene. The CDR3 loop spans 13 amino acids. The chain's CDR3 is CATSDGYQETQYF. The CDR3 DNA reads as TGTGCCACCAGTGATGGGTACCAAGAGACCCAGTACTTC.